This T cell receptor beta chain was retrieved from a study of regulatory T cells in long-lasting Graves disease. This sample's time point: newly diagnosed GD, antithyroid drugs for less than 3 months. Extracted RNA from PBMCs served as the source of the TCR library. iRepertoire HTBI primers and Arm-PCR of CDR3 regions built TCR beta libraries. TCRdb ran MiXCR on the multiplex PCR reads and lists one entry per CDR3 protein. This sample has 400,000 to 550,000 distinct CDR3 sequences, with over 15% found just once. Germline CDR1 reads MRHNA; CDR2 reads SNTAGT. The CDR3 length is 17 residues. The ends were cut back, 0 bases at V and 6 bases at J, with 20 bases in the middle. These data were also filed under a second study, of T cells in Graves' hyperthyroidism and ophthalmopathy.

The V gene is TRBV6-4, the J gene TRBJ1-2; perhaps TRBD1 as D (5 bases). The sample was peripheral blood mononuclear cells (PBMCs), taken at new diagnosis, from a patient treated with antithyroid drugs. The clonotype comes from a woman aged 30 to 39 with Graves disease. CDR3 sequence reads: CASSDSTDPNGLNGYTF. As DNA, the CDR3 is TGTGCCAGCAGTGACTCGACAGACCCTAACGGGCTAAATGGCTACACCTTC.